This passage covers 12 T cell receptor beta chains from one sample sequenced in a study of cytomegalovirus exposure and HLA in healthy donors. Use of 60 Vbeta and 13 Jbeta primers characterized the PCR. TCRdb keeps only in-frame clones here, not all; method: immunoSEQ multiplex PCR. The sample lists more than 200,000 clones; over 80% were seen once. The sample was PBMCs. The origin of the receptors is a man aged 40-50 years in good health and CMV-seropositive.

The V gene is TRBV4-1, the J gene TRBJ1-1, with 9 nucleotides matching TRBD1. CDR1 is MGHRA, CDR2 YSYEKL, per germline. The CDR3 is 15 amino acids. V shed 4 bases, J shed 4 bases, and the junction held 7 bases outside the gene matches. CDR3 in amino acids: CASSRGDREVTEAFF. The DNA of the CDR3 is TGCGCCAGCAGCCGAGGGGACAGGGAGGTCACTGAAGCTTTCTTT.

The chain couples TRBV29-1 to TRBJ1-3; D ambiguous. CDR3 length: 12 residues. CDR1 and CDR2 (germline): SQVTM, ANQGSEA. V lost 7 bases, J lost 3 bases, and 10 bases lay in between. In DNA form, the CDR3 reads TGCAGCGCCCTTAGTGGTGGAAACACCATATATTTT. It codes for CSALSGGNTIYF.

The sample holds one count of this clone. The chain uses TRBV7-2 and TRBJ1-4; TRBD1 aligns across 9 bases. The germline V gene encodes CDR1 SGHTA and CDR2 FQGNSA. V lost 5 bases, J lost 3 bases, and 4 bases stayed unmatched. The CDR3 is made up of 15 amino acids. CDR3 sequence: CASSPRTGANEKLFF. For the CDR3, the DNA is TGTGCCAGCAGCCCGCGGACAGGGGCTAATGAAAAACTGTTTTTT.

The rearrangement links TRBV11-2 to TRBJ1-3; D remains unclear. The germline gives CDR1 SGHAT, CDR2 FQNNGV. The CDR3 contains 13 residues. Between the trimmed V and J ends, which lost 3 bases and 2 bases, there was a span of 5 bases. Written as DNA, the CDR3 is TGTGCCAGCAGCTTCCCGGCTGGAAACACCATATATTTT. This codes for CASSFPAGNTIYF.

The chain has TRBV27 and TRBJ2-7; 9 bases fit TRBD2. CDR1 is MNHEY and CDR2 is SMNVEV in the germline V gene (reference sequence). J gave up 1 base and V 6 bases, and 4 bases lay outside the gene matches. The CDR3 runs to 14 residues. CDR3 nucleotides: TGTGCCAGCAGCCGAAGCGGGAGGTCCTACGAGCAGTACGTC. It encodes CASSRSGRSYEQYV.

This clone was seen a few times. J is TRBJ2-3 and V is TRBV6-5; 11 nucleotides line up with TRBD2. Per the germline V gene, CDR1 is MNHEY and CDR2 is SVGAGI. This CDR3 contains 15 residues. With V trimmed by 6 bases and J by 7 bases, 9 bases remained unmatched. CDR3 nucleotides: TGTGCCAGCAGCACCCGACTAGCGGGAATGTATACGCAGTATTTT. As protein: CASSTRLAGMYTQYF.

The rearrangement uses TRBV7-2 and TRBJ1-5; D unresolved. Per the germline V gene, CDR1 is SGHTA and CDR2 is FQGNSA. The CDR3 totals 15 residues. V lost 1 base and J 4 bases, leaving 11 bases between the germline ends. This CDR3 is CASSLERSLNQPQHF. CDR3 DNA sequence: TGTGCCAGCAGCTTAGAGCGCAGTTTAAATCAGCCCCAGCATTTT.

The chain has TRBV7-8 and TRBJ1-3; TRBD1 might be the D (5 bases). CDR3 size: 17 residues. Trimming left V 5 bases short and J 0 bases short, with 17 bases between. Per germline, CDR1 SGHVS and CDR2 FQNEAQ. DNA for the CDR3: TGTGCCAGCAGCCGACAGCCCCGAACACCCTCTGGAAACACCATATATTTT. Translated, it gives CASSRQPRTPSGNTIYF.

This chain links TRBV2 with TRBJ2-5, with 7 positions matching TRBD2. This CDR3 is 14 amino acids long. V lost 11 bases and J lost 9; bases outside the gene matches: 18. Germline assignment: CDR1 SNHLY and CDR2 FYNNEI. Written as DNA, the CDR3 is TGTGCCCTAGGGCGGCTAGCGGTCCCGGGTTCCCAGTACTTC. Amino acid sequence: CALGRLAVPGSQYF.

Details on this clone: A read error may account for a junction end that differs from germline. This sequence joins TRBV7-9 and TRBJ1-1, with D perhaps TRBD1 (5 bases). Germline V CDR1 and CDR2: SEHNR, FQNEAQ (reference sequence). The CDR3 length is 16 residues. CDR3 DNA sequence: TGTTCCAGCAGCTTAGATGTCGGCAGGGTGGTCACTGAAGCTTTCTTT. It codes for CSSSLDVGRVVTEAFF.

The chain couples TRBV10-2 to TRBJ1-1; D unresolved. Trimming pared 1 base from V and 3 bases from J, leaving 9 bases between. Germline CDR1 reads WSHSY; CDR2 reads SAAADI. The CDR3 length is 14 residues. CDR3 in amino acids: CASSEYSQDTEAFF. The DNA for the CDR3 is TGCGCCAGCAGTGAGTACTCTCAGGACACTGAAGCTTTCTTT.

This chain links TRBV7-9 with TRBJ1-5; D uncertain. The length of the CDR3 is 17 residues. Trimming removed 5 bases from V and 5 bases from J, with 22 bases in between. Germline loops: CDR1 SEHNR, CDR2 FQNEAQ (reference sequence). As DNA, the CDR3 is TGTGCCAGCAGCCCAGGAGGGCTCCCGGCCCCTCATCAGCCCCAGCATTTT. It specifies CASSPGGLPAPHQPQHF.